This entry lists 26 T cell receptor beta chains sequenced from one sample in a study of sequential checkpoint blockade in melanoma. This table comes from immunoSEQ multiplex PCR, and its TCRdb copy is limited to in-frame clones, with some not included. Here the sample spans some 30,000 clones, approximately 86% being singletons. Indicated treatment: randomized to nivolumab then ipilimumab (arm A) or the reverse (arm B). Here the sequenced sample was CD8+ T cells sorted from blood (inferred from file names), taken from a patient given nivolumab and ipilimumab in sequence. These TCRs come from a human donor with melanoma.

The chain joins TRBV6-5 to TRBJ1-5; 7 bases are shared with TRBD1. The CDR3 sequence is 16 residues long. Germline assignment: CDR1 MNHEY and CDR2 SVGAGI. Unmatched junction bases numbered 10, after V lost 4 bases and J lost 4 bases. The CDR3 sequence: CASSSRQGAPNQPQHF. The DNA for the CDR3 is TGTGCCAGCAGTTCCAGACAGGGAGCGCCGAATCAGCCCCAGCATTTT.

This chain uses TRBV6-5 with TRBJ2-1; tentatively, D is TRBD2 (7 bases). This CDR3 is 15 amino acids long. Looked up from germline, CDR1 is MNHEY and CDR2 is SVGAGI. Trimming removed 2 bases from V and 9 bases from J, with 17 bases in between. CDR3 DNA sequence: TGTGCCAGCAGTTACCCGAGGGGGGGCACGACTGAGCAGTTCTTC. Residues: CASSYPRGGTTEQFF.

The CDR3 DNA reads as TGTGCCAGCAGCTTTCGCGGGGGCGCGGGTGAAGCTTTCTTT. Protein sequence: CASSFRGGAGEAFF. This sequence joins TRBV5-4 and TRBJ1-1; tentative D call: TRBD1 (6 bases). Germline CDR1 and CDR2: SGHNT and YYREEE (reference sequence). The CDR3 is 14 amino acids. V was cut by 2 bases and J by 7 bases, with 15 bases left in between.

The rearrangement joins TRBV6-1 to TRBJ2-2; 7 nucleotides align to TRBD1. The CDR3 has 18 residues. V trimming: 2 bases; J trimming: 6 bases; junction bases outside the gene matches: 15. Germline V CDR1 and CDR2: MNHNS, SASEGT. The CDR3 DNA follows: TGTGCCAGCAGTGAATGGTTTCTGGGGACAGCTCTTTCCGGGGAGCTGTTTTTT. Translation gives CASSEWFLGTALSGELFF.

This chain uses TRBV19 with TRBJ2-7, with 11 bases matching TRBD2. The CDR3 consists of 16 residues. Germline V gene sequence: CDR1 LNHDA, CDR2 SQIVND (reference sequence). The trim removed 7 bases at V and 3 bases at J, leaving 11 bases unmatched. The CDR3 nucleotides read TGTGCCAGTATGACGCCGGGACTAGCGGACTTCTACGAGCAGTACTTC. Translating it yields CASMTPGLADFYEQYF.

The V and J genes are TRBV28 and TRBJ2-5, with TRBD1 matching over 7 bases. Germline V lookup: CDR1 MDHEN, CDR2 SYDVKM. Germline trimming cut 7 bases from V and 0 bases from J; bases unmatched to any gene: 11. CDR3 size: 16 residues. CDR3 loop: CASKVPRDRDQETQYF. In nucleotides, the CDR3 is TGTGCCAGCAAGGTGCCCCGGGACAGAGACCAAGAGACCCAGTACTTC.

This chain uses TRBV7-9 with TRBJ1-3; D unresolved. CDR3 size: 16 residues. Germline V gene sequence: CDR1 SEHNR, CDR2 FQNEAQ (reference sequence). V was clipped by 4 bases and J by 0 bases, with 13 bases between them. The CDR3 here is CASSSSVRDSGNTIYF. Written as DNA, the CDR3 is TGTGCCAGCAGCTCATCAGTCCGGGACTCTGGAAACACCATATATTTT.

The chain joins TRBV23-1 to TRBJ1-5, with unresolved D. TRBV23-1 is placed among ORFs of uncertain function. The V end was cut by 2 bases, the J end by 1 base, with 18 bases between. The CDR3 spans 18 residues. The DNA for the CDR3 is TGCGCCAGCAGTCAACCCCTATGCGAGTTGTTCAGCAATCAGCCCCAGCATTTT. It encodes CASSQPLCELFSNQPQHF.

The rearrangement uses TRBV5-1 and TRBJ2-7; D gene ambiguous. Germline V lookup: CDR1 SGHRS, CDR2 YFSETQ. V lost 3 bases to trimming and J lost 0 bases, with 10 bases between them. This CDR3 has 14 residues. The CDR3 is CASSSQRSSYEQYF. DNA for the CDR3: TGCGCCAGCAGCTCCCAAAGGAGCTCCTACGAGCAGTACTTC.

V gene TRBV9 combines with J gene TRBJ2-1; D unresolved. The CDR3 contains 12 residues. The germline V and J ends were trimmed by 2 bases and 15 bases, with 15 bases remaining between them. The germline V gene has CDR1 SGDLS and CDR2 YYNGEE. CDR3 region: CASSVGSARLFF. The CDR3 DNA reads TGTGCCAGCAGCGTTGGATCCGCGAGGCTGTTCTTC.

The chain joins TRBV2 to TRBJ2-7; no clear D gene. This CDR3 is 14 amino acids long. Germline loops: CDR1 SNHLY, CDR2 FYNNEI. The V end lost 1 base, the J end lost 6 bases, and 13 bases lay between the germline ends. The CDR3 coding sequence is TGTGCCAGCAGTGAAGTCGGAGACTTACTCGAGCAGTACTTC. This codes for CASSEVGDLLEQYF.

V gene TRBV9 combines with J gene TRBJ1-1; D unresolved. This CDR3 has 15 amino acids. Trimming shortened V by 4 bases and J by 1 base, and 14 bases separated the two germline ends. The germline V gene has CDR1 SGDLS and CDR2 YYNGEE. The CDR3 DNA follows: TGTGCCAGCAGCTTCACTGGTACGCGGAACACTGAAGCTTTCTTT. Protein: CASSFTGTRNTEAFF.

V is TRBV4-3 and J is TRBJ1-6, with D perhaps TRBD1 (6 bases). The germline V gene has CDR1 LGHNA and CDR2 YSLEER. The CDR3 sequence is 16 residues long. V was pared by 0 bases and J by 6 bases, with 12 bases between. The CDR3 nucleotides read TGCGCCAGCAGCCAAGATCACAGGGCTCCTAATTCACCCCTCCACTTT. Translating it yields CASSQDHRAPNSPLHF.

As to this clone: At one end, the junction sequence differs from germline, possibly due to a read error. Other DNA sequences within the sample encode an identical CDR3. The gene calls are TRBV4-3 and TRBJ1-1; D ambiguous. CDR1 is LGHNA and CDR2 is YSLEER in the germline V gene. CDR3 length: 15 residues. The CDR3 here is CASSQVYRMNTEAFF. CDR3 in DNA: TGCGCCAGCAGCCAAGTATACAGAATGAACACTGAAGCTTTCTTC.

Worth noting for this clone: Compared with germline, one end of the junction differs, possibly owing to a read error. The chain has TRBV15 and TRBJ1-2, with 8 bases identical to TRBD1. Germline CDR1 and CDR2: LNHNV and YYDKDF (reference sequence). CDR3 length: 13 residues. CDR3 DNA: TGTGCCACCAGCAGGGACAGGGCCCAAGAGGTCTTGTTC. Translated: CATSRDRAQEVLF.

The chain uses TRBV28 and TRBJ1-5; D gene unclear. Between the trimmed V and J ends, which lost 7 bases and 7 bases, there was a span of 20 bases. Germline V gene data show CDR1 as MDHEN and CDR2 as SYDVKM. The CDR3 totals 15 residues. The CDR3 DNA reads TGTGCCAGCATCCCGTCAAGAGGACTTTGGCAGCCCCAGCATTTT. Translation gives CASIPSRGLWQPQHF.

The CDR3 coding sequence is TGTGCCAGCAGCCCCCCGTCGGGGTCGGGAGCGGACACCGGGGAGCTGTTTTTT. It yields the protein CASSPPSGSGADTGELFF. The chain recombines TRBV7-9 with TRBJ2-2; D is possibly TRBD2 (6 bases). Germline V gene sequence: CDR1 SEHNR, CDR2 FQNEAQ (reference sequence). V lost 5 bases to trimming and J lost 3 bases, with 22 bases between them. The length of the CDR3 is 18 residues.

This clone showed up just a few times. This chain connects TRBV7-8 to TRBJ2-7; 8 bases align to TRBD2. The CDR3 sequence is 15 residues long. V dropped 4 bases and J dropped 5; count of bases not matched to a gene: 10. The germline V gene encodes CDR1 SGHVS and CDR2 FQNEAQ. The CDR3, as DNA: TGTGCCAGCAGCTACTTGGGACTAGAGGGGCACGAGCAGTACTTC. Translated, it gives CASSYLGLEGHEQYF.

This clone was observed a handful of times. The V gene is TRBV4-1, the J gene TRBJ2-7; 14 positions match TRBD2. This CDR3 has 18 residues. The V gene's germline CDR1 is MGHRA and CDR2 YSYEKL. The junction had 8 bases not matched to a gene; V was cut back by 4 bases and J by 0 bases. The DNA for the CDR3 is TGCGCCAGCAGCCTAGGGACTAGCGGGGGCCTCTCCTCCTACGAGCAGTACTTC. This encodes CASSLGTSGGLSSYEQYF.

The chain couples TRBV5-1 to TRBJ2-5; TRBD1 matches 10 bases. The assigned J gene may be wrong: the sequence end matches TRBJ2-7 better. The length of the CDR3 is 15 residues. Germline CDR1 reads SGHRS; CDR2 reads YFSETQ. CDR3 DNA sequence: TGCGCCAGCAGCTTTCCCGGGACAGGGGTCTACGAGCAGTACTTC. Its protein is CASSFPGTGVYEQYF.

The chain uses TRBV4-1 and TRBJ2-1; D possibly corresponds to TRBD1 (5 bases). V lost 2 bases and J 3 bases, leaving 14 bases between the germline ends. CDR1 and CDR2 (germline): MGHRA, YSYEKL. The CDR3 is 16 residues long. This CDR3 is CASSQWRQTRYNEQFF. Written as DNA, the CDR3 is TGCGCCAGCAGCCAATGGAGACAGACACGCTACAATGAGCAGTTCTTC.

The chain has TRBV27 and TRBJ1-5, with D possibly being TRBD1 (6 bases). Germline V gives CDR1 MNHEY, CDR2 SMNVEV (reference sequence). The CDR3 runs to 15 residues. Trimming removed 0 bases from V and 6 bases from J, with 12 bases in between. In DNA, the CDR3 is TGTGCCAGCAGTTTATCGCGGACAGCTCTTCAGCCCCAGCATTTT. Translation: CASSLSRTALQPQHF.

The V call is TRBV7-2, the J call TRBJ2-1; TRBD1 matches 10 bases. The germline V gene has CDR1 SGHTA and CDR2 FQGNSA. The length of the CDR3 is 14 residues. With V trimmed by 8 bases and J by 5 bases, 6 bases remained unmatched. CDR3 residues: CASDGTGVDNEQFF. The DNA of the CDR3 is TGTGCCAGCGACGGGACAGGGGTAGACAATGAGCAGTTCTTC.

In DNA form, the CDR3 reads TGTGCCAGCAGTAACCGGGATGGTGGGGGCAGAGATGGCTACACCTTC. Its translation is CASSNRDGGGRDGYTF. The chain recombines TRBV27 with TRBJ1-2; possibly TRBD1 for D (6 bases). Germline V gene sequence: CDR1 MNHEY, CDR2 SMNVEV (reference sequence). This CDR3 comprises 16 residues. The germline V and J ends were trimmed by 5 bases and 6 bases, with 22 bases remaining between them.

The chain combines TRBV9 with TRBJ2-3, with 9 bases matching TRBD1. The J segment lost 4 bases and the V segment lost 2 bases, leaving 8 bases of the junction unmatched. Germline-derived CDR1 and CDR2 are SGDLS and YYNGEE. This CDR3 spans 16 amino acids. CDR3 coding DNA: TGTGCCAGCAGCGTGCAAACAGGGGGCTGGGCAGATACGCAGTATTTT. Protein: CASSVQTGGWADTQYF.

The CDR3 DNA reads as TGTGCCAGCAGTCCCACCCCTCAGGTCTACTCTGGAAACACCATATATTTT. This encodes CASSPTPQVYSGNTIYF. The chain uses TRBV27 and TRBJ1-3; no definite D call. V lost 5 bases, J lost 0 bases, and 17 bases lay in between. Germline values: CDR1 MNHEY, CDR2 SMNVEV (reference sequence). The CDR3 covers 17 residues.